These T cell receptor beta chains were read from a single sample in a study of T cells after yellow fever vaccination. TCRdb reprocessed the 5' RACE reads with MiXCR, giving one entry per CDR3 protein. This sample has some 73,000 distinct CDR3 sequences; around 7.3% occur once, and the top ten carry 41%. The source was CD8+ T cells sorted from PBMCs, collected on the day of the yellow fever booster vaccination. The receptors were sampled from a man aged 25 to 40 who received the YFV17D yellow fever vaccine. Both conserved end residues are part of each CDR3. Fields, in order: J gene, V gene, CDR3 length, D gene, clone size, CDR3 protein, CDR3 DNA. D genes are given only for firm matches. Clone size, where shown, is once, few, many, or a class for clones that have expanded.

>TRBJ2-7|TRBV5-6|13|.|.
CASMPGTVHEQYF
TGTGCCAGCATGCCCGGGACCGTCCACGAGCAGTACTTC
>TRBJ1-1|TRBV20-1|11|TRBD1|.
CSARPGQEAFF
TGCAGTGCTAGGCCGGGACAGGAAGCTTTCTTT
>TRBJ2-1|TRBV2|13|TRBD2|few
CASSSSGRIEQFF
TGTGCCAGCAGTAGCAGCGGGAGAATTGAGCAGTTCTTC
>TRBJ2-7|TRBV7-9|14|.|.
CASSPLSVSAEQYF
TGTGCCAGCAGCCCCCTTTCTGTTTCTGCCGAGCAGTACTTC
>TRBJ2-7|TRBV12-3/TRBV12-4|13|TRBD1|.
CASSTTGVHEQYF
TGTGCCAGCTCTACGACAGGGGTCCACGAGCAGTACTTC
>TRBJ2-3|TRBV13|13|.|few
CASSLGVGAPQYF
TGTGCCAGCAGCTTAGGAGTGGGTGCCCCGCAGTATTTT
>TRBJ1-2|TRBV5-1|15|TRBD1|few
CASSSTTGVNYGYTF
TGCGCCAGCAGCTCCACGACAGGGGTAAACTATGGCTACACCTTC
>TRBJ2-2|TRBV5-5|16|TRBD2|few
CASSPLRREVFGELFF
TGTGCCAGCAGCCCCTTGCGGCGGGAGGTCTTCGGGGAGCTGTTTTTT
>TRBJ1-6|TRBV6-2/TRBV6-3|11|.|.
CASTSNSPLHF
TGTGCCAGCACCAGTAATTCACCCCTCCACTTT
>TRBJ2-7|TRBV3-1|13|.|many
CASSQAGEYEQYF
TGTGCCAGCAGCCAGGCAGGGGAGTACGAGCAGTACTTC
>TRBJ2-7|TRBV4-3|18|TRBD2|few
CASSLEWGRGAISYEQYF
TGCGCCAGCAGCCTGGAGTGGGGGCGGGGGGCGATCTCCTACGAGCAGTACTTC
>TRBJ1-1|TRBV27|13|.|many
CASSLGRATEAFF
TGTGCCAGCAGTTTAGGCAGGGCCACTGAAGCTTTCTTT
>TRBJ2-7|TRBV20-1|14|.|.
CSARPGTGTYEQYF
TGCAGTGCTAGGCCCGGCACCGGGACTTACGAGCAGTACTTC
>TRBJ2-4|TRBV5-1|14|.|many
CASSRGDSKNIQYF
TGCGCCAGCAGCCGTGGTGACAGTAAAAACATTCAGTACTTC
>TRBJ1-1|TRBV4-3|15|.|.
CASSQGFGFITEAFF
TGCGCCAGCAGCCAAGGTTTCGGGTTTATCACTGAAGCTTTCTTT
>TRBJ1-5|TRBV1|13|.|many
CTSSQPSNQPQHF
TGCACCAGCAGCCAACCCAGTAATCAGCCCCAGCATTTT
>TRBJ1-4|TRBV27|18|.|.
CASSLSGLKGPTNEKLFF
TGTGCCAGCAGTTTATCCGGGTTGAAGGGACCAACTAATGAAAAACTGTTTTTT
>TRBJ2-7|TRBV9|13|.|many
CASSAQGSYEQYF
TGTGCCAGCAGCGCGCAAGGGTCCTACGAGCAGTACTTC
>TRBJ2-1|TRBV6-2/TRBV6-3|14|.|.
CASTFPGQPYEQFF
TGTGCCAGCACCTTCCCTGGACAGCCCTATGAGCAGTTCTTC
>TRBJ1-6|TRBV5-6|15|TRBD1|few
CASSEQGAYNSPLHF
TGTGCCAGCAGTGAACAGGGGGCCTATAATTCACCCCTCCACTTT
>TRBJ2-5|TRBV12-3/TRBV12-4|14|.|few
CASSLLATQETQYF
TGTGCCAGCAGTTTACTAGCTACGCAGGAGACCCAGTACTTC
>TRBJ2-7|TRBV5-5|14|.|few
CASRYGASVYEQYF
TGTGCCAGCAGATACGGGGCTAGCGTGTACGAGCAGTACTTC
>TRBJ2-7|TRBV20-1|13|.|few
CSASDTSSYEQYF
TGCAGTGCTTCAGACACCTCGTCCTACGAGCAGTACTTC
>TRBJ2-7|TRBV5-4|12|.|.
CASSSDSGEQYF
TGTGCCAGCAGCTCAGATAGCGGCGAGCAGTACTTC
>TRBJ2-1|TRBV7-8|14|TRBD1|.
CASSPGTGFDEQFF
TGTGCCAGCAGCCCTGGGACAGGGTTCGATGAGCAGTTCTTC
>TRBJ1-1|TRBV20-1|15|TRBD1|.
CSASRPSAGGTEAFF
TGCAGTGCGTCCCGGCCGTCTGCAGGGGGAACTGAAGCTTTCTTT
>TRBJ2-7|TRBV20-1|12|TRBD1|few
CSAQGQVDEQYF
TGCAGTGCGCAGGGACAGGTCGACGAGCAGTACTTC
>TRBJ2-1|TRBV28|13|.|many
CASHPHSYNEQFF
TGTGCCAGCCACCCGCACTCCTACAATGAGCAGTTCTTC
>TRBJ2-5|TRBV11-2|19|TRBD1|few
CASSLEFTGVVSTQETQYF
TGTGCCAGCAGCTTAGAGTTCACAGGGGTGGTTAGTACCCAAGAGACCCAGTACTTC
>TRBJ2-6|TRBV3-1|21|.|few
CASSQDMGEAMYLSGANVLTF
TGTGCCAGCAGCCAAGATATGGGGGAGGCGATGTATCTCTCTGGGGCCAACGTCCTGACTTTC